This is a list of T cell receptor beta chains from one sample in a study of T-cell memory formation after mild COVID-19. TCRdb analysed the 5' RACE reads with MiXCR anew, one entry per CDR3 protein. The sample has about half a million distinct CDR3 sequences; approximately 18% are singletons. Input material: PBMCs or a T cell subset sorted from them (not recorded which). These receptors all come from an adult woman who had mild COVID-19 (a few samples of this study predate the infection). Cell type and time point are not known. CDR3s include the opening cysteine and the closing phenylalanine or tryptophan. The D gene is left open where the match is weak. The listing skips clone size in some rows; elsewhere it reads once, few, many or a size class.

>-|TRBD1|TRBV6-4|TRBJ1-1
TGTGCCAGCAGTGACTTAGGGACAGAGAACACTGAAGCTTTCTTT
CASSDLGTENTEAFF
>-|-|TRBV12-3/TRBV12-4|TRBJ1-4
TGTGCCAGCAGCCGGACACCGGGCCCCGCGGAAAAACTGTTTTTT
CASSRTPGPAEKLFF
>few|-|TRBV5-1|TRBJ1-1
TGCGCCAGCAGCCCCTGGCAGGTGAACACTGAAGCTTTCTTT
CASSPWQVNTEAFF
>-|-|TRBV11-2|TRBJ2-1
TGTGCCAGCAGCTTAGTTTGGGGCTCCTACAATGAGCAGTTCTTC
CASSLVWGSYNEQFF
>-|-|TRBV6-5|TRBJ1-1
TGTGCCAGCAGTCGGTGGGACGGCGAAGCTTTCTTT
CASSRWDGEAFF
>few|TRBD2|TRBV24-1|TRBJ2-2
TGTGCCACCAGTGATCCCAAGACCATCGGGACTAGCGGGAGGTCGAACACCGGGGAGCTGTTTTTT
CATSDPKTIGTSGRSNTGELFF
>-|TRBD2|TRBV7-8|TRBJ2-3
TGTGCCAGCAGCCCGACCGGGGGGGGGCTACTCACAGATACGCAGTATTTT
CASSPTGGGLLTDTQYF
>few|TRBD2|TRBV19|TRBJ2-3
TGTGCCAGTAGTAGACTAGCGGGAGCGGGCACAGATACGCAGTATTTT
CASSRLAGAGTDTQYF
>few|-|TRBV6-2/TRBV6-3|TRBJ1-2
TGTGCCAGCAGTCACGGAACGTCTAACTATGGCTACACCTTC
CASSHGTSNYGYTF
>few|TRBD2|TRBV7-9|TRBJ2-5
TGTGCCAGCAGCTTAGCTGCGGGAGGGGAGACCCAGTACTTC
CASSLAAGGETQYF
>-|-|TRBV7-9|TRBJ2-7
TGTGCCAGCAGCTATCCAGGGATCTACGAGCAGTACTTC
CASSYPGIYEQYF
>-|-|TRBV30|TRBJ2-7
TGTGCCTGGGGGTTTGCGAGATTAGGGGACACCGTGAACGAGCAGTACTTC
CAWGFARLGDTVNEQYF
>-|TRBD2|TRBV11-1|TRBJ2-1
TGTGCCAGCAGCTGGACTAGCGGGAGAGCTAATGAGCAGTTCTTC
CASSWTSGRANEQFF
>-|-|TRBV7-6|TRBJ2-7
TGTGCCAGCAGCCAAGCGCCCCGGGGCTCCTACGAGCAGTACTTC
CASSQAPRGSYEQYF
>few|TRBD1|TRBV6-2/TRBV6-3|TRBJ2-1
TGTGCCAGCCAAAACGGGGGTACAGGGGGGAATGAGCAGTTCTTC
CASQNGGTGGNEQFF
>-|TRBD2|TRBV20-1|TRBJ2-3
TGCAGTGCTAGCGGGCGGGAGGGCCCCCCAGATACGCAGTATTTT
CSASGREGPPDTQYF
>few|-|TRBV24-1|TRBJ2-1
TGTGCCACCAGTGATTGGCAGGGGACCCATGAGCAGTTCTTC
CATSDWQGTHEQFF
>-|TRBD1|TRBV5-1|TRBJ2-7
TGCGCCAGCAGCAAAGAAGGACAGGGGGTCTCCTACGAGCAGTACTTC
CASSKEGQGVSYEQYF
>once|-|TRBV7-2|TRBJ2-5
TGTGCCAGCAGCTTACGTACAGTCTTTGGGGAGACCCAGTACTTC
CASSLRTVFGETQYF
>-|-|TRBV18|TRBJ2-5
TGTGCCAGCTCCGCGGGACAAGAGACCCAGTACTTC
CASSAGQETQYF
>once|TRBD2|TRBV5-1|TRBJ2-2
TGCGCCAGCAGCTTTACTAGCGGGAGTCCCAGCACCGGGGAGCTGTTTTTT
CASSFTSGSPSTGELFF
>few|TRBD2|TRBV5-1|TRBJ2-7
TGCGCCAGCAGCTGGCCGGACGCGGCGGGGGGCTACGAGCAGTACTTC
CASSWPDAAGGYEQYF
>-|TRBD2|TRBV18|TRBJ2-3
TGTGCCAGCTCACCAGGTTTACTAGCGGGGCCTAGCACAGATACGCAGTATTTT
CASSPGLLAGPSTDTQYF
>few|-|TRBV6-1|TRBJ2-7
TGTGCCAGCAGATCAGACGAAGTTGGCGAGCAGTACTTC
CASRSDEVGEQYF
>few|TRBD1|TRBV7-6|TRBJ2-5
TGTGCCAGCAGCTTAGGGTGGGACAGCCGAATCACACCCCAAGAGACCCAGTACTTC
CASSLGWDSRITPQETQYF
>-|TRBD2|TRBV30|TRBJ2-3
TGTGCCTGGAGTCGAGGCGGGAGGGCTCCAGATACGCAGTATTTT
CAWSRGGRAPDTQYF
>-|TRBD1|TRBV4-2|TRBJ1-4
TGTGCCAGCAGCCAAGAGCGGGACAGGGGCGAAAAACTGTTTTTT
CASSQERDRGEKLFF
>-|TRBD1|TRBV9|TRBJ2-7
TGTGCCAGCAGCGAACTGGGACAGGTCGTCAACGAGCAGTACTTC
CASSELGQVVNEQYF
>-|-|TRBV7-2|TRBJ2-3
TGTGCCAGCAGCCCCCGGACTAACCCCACAGATACGCAGTATTTT
CASSPRTNPTDTQYF
>-|-|TRBV12-5|TRBJ2-7
TGTGCTAGTGGTTTGGTAGTAGGTTACGAGCAGTACTTC
CASGLVVGYEQYF
>few|-|TRBV6-2/TRBV6-3|TRBJ1-5
TGTGCCAGCAGTTCGGGTTTTAATCAGCCCCAGCATTTT
CASSSGFNQPQHF
>-|-|TRBV4-1|TRBJ1-2
TGCGCCAGCAGCTACGACAGAGAACGCTATGGCTACACCTTC
CASSYDRERYGYTF
>-|-|TRBV2|TRBJ1-1
TGTGCCAGCAGCCAGACCCGGGAGAACACTGAAGCTTTCTTT
CASSQTRENTEAFF
>many|-|TRBV7-3|TRBJ1-2
TGTGCCAGCAGCCCGGACGGAAACTATGGCTACACCTTC
CASSPDGNYGYTF
>-|TRBD2|TRBV6-5|TRBJ2-7
TGTGCCAGCAGTTACTTTACTAGCGGGAGCTACGAGCAGTACTTC
CASSYFTSGSYEQYF
>few|-|TRBV6-2/TRBV6-3|TRBJ1-1
TGTGCCAGCAGTTACGGGGTATTGAACACTGAAGCTTTCTTT
CASSYGVLNTEAFF
>few|-|TRBV12-3/TRBV12-4|TRBJ1-2
TGTGCCAGCAGTTTCGAGGCCTATGGCTACACCTTC
CASSFEAYGYTF
>-|-|TRBV7-9|TRBJ2-3
TGTGCCAGCAGCGAAGAGACAGATACGCAGTATTTT
CASSEETDTQYF
>few|-|TRBV20-1|TRBJ2-7
TGCAGTGCTACGTCCCGAGCCCGGAGCTCCTACGAGCAGTACTTC
CSATSRARSSYEQYF
>few|-|TRBV12-3/TRBV12-4|TRBJ1-1
TGTGCCAGCAGTTTAGGGGGCGCGGCTTTCTTT
CASSLGGAAFF
>many|-|TRBV7-2|TRBJ2-1
TGTGCCAGCAGCCGAAGGGGTGGGCTAGCGTCCTACAATGAGCAGTTCTTC
CASSRRGGLASYNEQFF